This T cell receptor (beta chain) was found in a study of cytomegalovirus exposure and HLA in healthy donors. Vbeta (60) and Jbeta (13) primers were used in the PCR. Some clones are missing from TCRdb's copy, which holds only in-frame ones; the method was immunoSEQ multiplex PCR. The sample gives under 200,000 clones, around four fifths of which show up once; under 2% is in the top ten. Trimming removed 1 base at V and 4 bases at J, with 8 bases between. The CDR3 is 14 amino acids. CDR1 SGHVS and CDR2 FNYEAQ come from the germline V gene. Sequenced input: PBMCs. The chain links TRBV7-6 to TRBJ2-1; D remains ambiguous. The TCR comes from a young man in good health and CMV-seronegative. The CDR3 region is CASSLELSYNEQFF. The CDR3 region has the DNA TGTGCCAGCAGCTTAGAACTATCTTACAATGAGCAGTTCTTC.